The text below deals with one TCR beta chain. Its specificity is unknown. The repertoire was sequenced with immunoSEQ multiplex PCR; TCRdb's copy has only in-frame clones and lacks some. Seen here are about 76,000 clones, approximately 94% observed once, and the top ten hold more than 1.5%. This sample is drawn from a study of brain T cells in children with intractable seizures. Whole-study findings and limits: Pre- and post-surgery blood differed in depth, so pre-surgery absences may be undersampling. HCMV serostatus was not known, and viral specificity came from CDR3 similarity only.

Surgery cases with the highest brain T cell transcript signatures were chosen for sequencing. Patients received at least one anti-epileptic drug before surgery. The CDR3 contains 15 residues. V lost 4 bases to trimming and J lost 0 bases, with 11 bases between them. CDR1 is SGHDT and CDR2 is YYEEEE in the germline V gene. The genes are TRBV5-6 and TRBJ1-3, with D perhaps TRBD1 (6 bases). Specimen: peripheral blood, collected at surgery. This receptor was obtained from a boy less than two years old with tuberous sclerosis and intractable seizures. DNA of the CDR3: TGTGCCAGCAGCGGTACAGGGCCCTCTGGAAACACCATATATTTT. It yields the protein CASSGTGPSGNTIYF.